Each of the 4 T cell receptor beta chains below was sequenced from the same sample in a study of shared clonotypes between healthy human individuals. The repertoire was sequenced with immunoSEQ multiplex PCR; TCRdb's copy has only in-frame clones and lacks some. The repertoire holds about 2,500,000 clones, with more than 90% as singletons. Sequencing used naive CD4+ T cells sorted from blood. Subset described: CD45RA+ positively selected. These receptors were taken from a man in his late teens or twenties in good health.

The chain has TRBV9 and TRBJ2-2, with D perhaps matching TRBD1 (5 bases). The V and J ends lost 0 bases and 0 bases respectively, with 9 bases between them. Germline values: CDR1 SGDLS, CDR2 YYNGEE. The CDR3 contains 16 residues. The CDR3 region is CASSVGPRANTGELFF. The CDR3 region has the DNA TGTGCCAGCAGCGTAGGTCCCAGGGCGAACACCGGGGAGCTGTTTTTT.

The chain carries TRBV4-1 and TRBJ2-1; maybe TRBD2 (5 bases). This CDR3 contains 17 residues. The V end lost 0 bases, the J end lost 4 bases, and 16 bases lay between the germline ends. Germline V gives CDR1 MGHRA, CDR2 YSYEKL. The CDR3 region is CASSQDRNLAVYNEQFF. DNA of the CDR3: TGCGCCAGCAGCCAAGATCGGAATCTAGCCGTTTACAATGAGCAGTTCTTC.

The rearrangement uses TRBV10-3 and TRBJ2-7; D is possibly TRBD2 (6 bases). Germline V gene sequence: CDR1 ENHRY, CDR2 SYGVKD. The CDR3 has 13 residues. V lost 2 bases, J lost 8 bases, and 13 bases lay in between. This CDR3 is CAISEPSGTQQYF. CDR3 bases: TGTGCCATCAGTGAGCCGTCCGGGACTCAGCAGTACTTC.

In nucleotides, the CDR3 is TGTGCCAGCAGTCCCGGGACAGGGGGCGTCTCCTACGAGCAGTACTTC. This codes for CASSPGTGGVSYEQYF. The chain joins TRBV28 to TRBJ2-7, with TRBD1 identical over 12 bases. CDR3 length: 16 amino acids. The germline CDR1 and CDR2 sequences are MDHEN and SYDVKM. Losses at the gene ends were 5 bases for V and 0 bases for J; bases not matched to a gene: 5.